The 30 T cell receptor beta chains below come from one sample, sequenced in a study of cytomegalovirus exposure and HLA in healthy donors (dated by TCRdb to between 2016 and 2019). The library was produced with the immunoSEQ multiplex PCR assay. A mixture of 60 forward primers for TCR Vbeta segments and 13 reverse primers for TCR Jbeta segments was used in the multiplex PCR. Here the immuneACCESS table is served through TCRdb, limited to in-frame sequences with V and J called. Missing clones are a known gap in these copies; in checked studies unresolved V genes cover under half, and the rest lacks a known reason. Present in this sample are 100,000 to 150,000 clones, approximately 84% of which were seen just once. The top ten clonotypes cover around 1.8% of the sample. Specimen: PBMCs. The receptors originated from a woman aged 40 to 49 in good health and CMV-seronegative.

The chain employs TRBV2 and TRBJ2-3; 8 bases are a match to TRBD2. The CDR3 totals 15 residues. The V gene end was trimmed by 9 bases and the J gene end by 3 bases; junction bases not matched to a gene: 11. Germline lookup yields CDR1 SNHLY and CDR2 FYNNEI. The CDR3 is CASTLLAAKTDTQYF. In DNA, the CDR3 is TGTGCCAGTACCCTACTAGCGGCCAAGACAGATACGCAGTATTTT.

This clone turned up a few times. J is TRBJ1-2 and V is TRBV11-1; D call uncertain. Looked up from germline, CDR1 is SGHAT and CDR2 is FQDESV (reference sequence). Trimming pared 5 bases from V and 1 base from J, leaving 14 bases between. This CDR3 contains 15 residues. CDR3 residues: CASSPYRSLNYGYTF. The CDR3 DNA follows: TGTGCCAGCAGCCCCTACAGATCTCTTAACTATGGCTACACCTTC.

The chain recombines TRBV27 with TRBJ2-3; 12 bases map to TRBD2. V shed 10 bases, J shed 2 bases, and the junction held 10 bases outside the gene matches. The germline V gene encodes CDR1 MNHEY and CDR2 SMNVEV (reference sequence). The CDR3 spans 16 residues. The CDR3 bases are TGTGCCACCCACCGCACTAGCGGGGGGTCCACAGATACGCAGTATTTT. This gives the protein CATHRTSGGSTDTQYF.

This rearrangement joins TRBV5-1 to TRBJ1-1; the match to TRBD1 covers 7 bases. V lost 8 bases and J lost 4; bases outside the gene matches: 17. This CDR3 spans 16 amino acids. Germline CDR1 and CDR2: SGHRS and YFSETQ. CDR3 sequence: CASKRGIDRVTTEAFF. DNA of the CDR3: TGCGCCAGTAAGAGGGGGATAGACAGGGTAACCACTGAAGCTTTCTTT. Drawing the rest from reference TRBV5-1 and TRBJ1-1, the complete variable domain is KAGVTQTPRYLIKTRGQQVTLSCSPISGHRSVSWYQQTPGQGLQFLFEYFSETQRNKGNFPGRFSGRQFSNSRSEMNVSTLELGDSALYLCASKRGIDRVTTEAFFGQGTRLTVV.

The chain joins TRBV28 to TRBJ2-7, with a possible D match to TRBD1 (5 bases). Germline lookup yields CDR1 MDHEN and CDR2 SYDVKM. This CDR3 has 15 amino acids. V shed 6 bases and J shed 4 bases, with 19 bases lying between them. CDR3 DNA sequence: TGTGCCAGCAGCACAGTAGACAGCCTGATTTACGAGCAGTACTTC. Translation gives CASSTVDSLIYEQYF.

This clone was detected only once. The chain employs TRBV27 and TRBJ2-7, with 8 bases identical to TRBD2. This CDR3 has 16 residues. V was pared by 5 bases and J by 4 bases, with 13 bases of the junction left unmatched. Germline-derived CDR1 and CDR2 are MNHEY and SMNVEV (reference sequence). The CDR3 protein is CASSPTPGGMRYEQYF. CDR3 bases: TGTGCCAGCAGTCCCACCCCGGGGGGGATGAGGTACGAGCAGTACTTC.

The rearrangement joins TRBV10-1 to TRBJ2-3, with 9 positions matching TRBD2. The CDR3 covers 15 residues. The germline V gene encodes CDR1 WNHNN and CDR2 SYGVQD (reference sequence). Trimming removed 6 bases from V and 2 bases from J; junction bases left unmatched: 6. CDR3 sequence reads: CASSDSGSVTDTQYF. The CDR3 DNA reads TGCGCCAGCAGCGATAGCGGGAGTGTCACAGATACGCAGTATTTT.

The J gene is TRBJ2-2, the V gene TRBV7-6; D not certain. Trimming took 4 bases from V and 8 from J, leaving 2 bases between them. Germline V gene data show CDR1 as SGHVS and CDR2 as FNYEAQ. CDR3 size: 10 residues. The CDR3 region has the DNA TGTGCCAGCAGCTCTGGGGAGCTGTTTTTT. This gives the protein CASSSGELFF.

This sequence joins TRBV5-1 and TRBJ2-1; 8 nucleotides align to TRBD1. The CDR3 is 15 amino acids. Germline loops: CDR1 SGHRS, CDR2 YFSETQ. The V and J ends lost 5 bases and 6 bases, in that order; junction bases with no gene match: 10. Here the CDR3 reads CASSSGQVGSNEQFF. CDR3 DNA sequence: TGCGCCAGCAGTTCGGGACAGGTGGGGAGCAATGAGCAGTTCTTC.

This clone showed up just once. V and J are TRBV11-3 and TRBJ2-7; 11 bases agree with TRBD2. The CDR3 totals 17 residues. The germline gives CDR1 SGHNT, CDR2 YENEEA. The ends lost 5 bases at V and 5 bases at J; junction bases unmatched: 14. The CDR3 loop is CASSQGRLAGGVDEQYF. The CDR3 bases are TGTGCCAGCAGCCAGGGAAGGCTAGCGGGAGGCGTTGACGAGCAGTACTTC.

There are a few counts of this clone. The CDR3 DNA sequence: TGTGCCAGCAGTGACAGGTCCGGGATGAACACTGAAGCTTTCTTT. Protein sequence: CASSDRSGMNTEAFF. The gene calls are TRBV6-1 and TRBJ1-1; no reliable D call. There are 15 residues in the CDR3. V was pared by 3 bases and J by 0 bases, with 11 bases between. The V gene's germline CDR1 is MNHNS and CDR2 SASEGT.

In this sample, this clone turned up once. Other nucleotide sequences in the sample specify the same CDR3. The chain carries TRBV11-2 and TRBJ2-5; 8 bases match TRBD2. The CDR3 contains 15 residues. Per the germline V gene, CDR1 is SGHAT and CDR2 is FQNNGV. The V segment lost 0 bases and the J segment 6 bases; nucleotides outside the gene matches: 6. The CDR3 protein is CASSLDTGGVKTQYF. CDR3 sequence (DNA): TGTGCCAGCAGCTTAGATACGGGGGGGGTGAAGACCCAGTACTTC. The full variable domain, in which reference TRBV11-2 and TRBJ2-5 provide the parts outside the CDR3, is EAGVAQSPRYKIIEKRQSVAFWCNPISGHATLYWYQQILGQGPKLLIQFQNNGVVDDSQLPKDRFSAERLKGVDSTLKIQPAKLEDSAVYLCASSLDTGGVKTQYFGPGTRLLVL.

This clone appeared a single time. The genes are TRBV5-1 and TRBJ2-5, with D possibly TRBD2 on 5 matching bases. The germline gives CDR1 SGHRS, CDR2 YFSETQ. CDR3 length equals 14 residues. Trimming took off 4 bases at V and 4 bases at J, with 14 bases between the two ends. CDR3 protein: CASSHGPGGETQYF. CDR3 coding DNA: TGCGCCAGCAGCCACGGGCCCGGAGGAGAGACCCAGTACTTC.

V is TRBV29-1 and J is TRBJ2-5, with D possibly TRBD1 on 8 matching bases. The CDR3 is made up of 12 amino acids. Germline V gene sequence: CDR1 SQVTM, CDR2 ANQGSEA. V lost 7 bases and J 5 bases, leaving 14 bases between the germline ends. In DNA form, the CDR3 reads TGCAGCGCCAACAGGGGGGGGGAGACCCAGTACTTC. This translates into CSANRGGETQYF.

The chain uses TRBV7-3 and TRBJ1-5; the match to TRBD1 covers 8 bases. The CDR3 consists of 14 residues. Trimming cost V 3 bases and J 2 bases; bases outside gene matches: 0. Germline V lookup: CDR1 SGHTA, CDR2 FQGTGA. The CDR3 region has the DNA TGTGCCAGCAGCTTGGACAGGGGCAATCAGCCCCAGCATTTT. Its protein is CASSLDRGNQPQHF.

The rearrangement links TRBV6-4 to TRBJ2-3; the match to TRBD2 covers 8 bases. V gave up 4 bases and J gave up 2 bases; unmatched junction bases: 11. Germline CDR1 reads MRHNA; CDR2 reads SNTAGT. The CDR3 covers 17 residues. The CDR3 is CASSALVAGLDTDTQYF. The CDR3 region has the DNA TGTGCCAGCAGTGCCCTGGTCGCGGGACTAGACACAGATACGCAGTATTTT.

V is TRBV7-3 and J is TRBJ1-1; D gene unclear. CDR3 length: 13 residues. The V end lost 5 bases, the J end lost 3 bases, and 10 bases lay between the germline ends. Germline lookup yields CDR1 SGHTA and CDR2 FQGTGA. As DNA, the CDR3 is TGTGCCAGCAGCCCAGGAGGTTACACTGAAGCTTTCTTT. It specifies CASSPGGYTEAFF.

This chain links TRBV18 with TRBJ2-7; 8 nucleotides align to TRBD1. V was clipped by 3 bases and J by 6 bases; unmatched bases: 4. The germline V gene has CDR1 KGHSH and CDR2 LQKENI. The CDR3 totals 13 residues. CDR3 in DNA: TGTGCCAGCTCACCTCACGACAGGGGCGAGCAGTACTTC. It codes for CASSPHDRGEQYF.

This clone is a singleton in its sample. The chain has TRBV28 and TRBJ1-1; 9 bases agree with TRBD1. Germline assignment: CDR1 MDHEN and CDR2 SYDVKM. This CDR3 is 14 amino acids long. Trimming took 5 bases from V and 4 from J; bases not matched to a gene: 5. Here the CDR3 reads CASSRETGGTEAFF. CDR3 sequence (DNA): TGTGCCAGCAGTCGTGAGACAGGGGGCACTGAAGCTTTCTTT.

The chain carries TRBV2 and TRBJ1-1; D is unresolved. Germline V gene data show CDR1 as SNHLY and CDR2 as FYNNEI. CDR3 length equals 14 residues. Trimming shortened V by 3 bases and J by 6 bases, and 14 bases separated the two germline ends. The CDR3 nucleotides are TGTGCCAGCAGTGAGAAGGGAGCCCGGGCTGAAGCTTTCTTT. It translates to CASSEKGARAEAFF.

CDR3 amino acids: CASSPPRGYTGELFF. DNA for the CDR3: TGTGCCAGCAGCCCTCCTAGGGGGTACACCGGGGAGCTGTTTTTT. The rearrangement links TRBV6-5 to TRBJ2-2, with a weak D call TRBD1 (6 bases). The CDR3 is made up of 15 amino acids. Per the germline V gene, CDR1 is MNHEY and CDR2 is SVGAGI. V was clipped by 6 bases and J by 3 bases, with 14 bases between them.

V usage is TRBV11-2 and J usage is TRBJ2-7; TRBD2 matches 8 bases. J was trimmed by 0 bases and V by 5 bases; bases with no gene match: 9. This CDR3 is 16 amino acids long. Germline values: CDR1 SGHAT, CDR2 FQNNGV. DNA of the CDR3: TGTGCCAGCAGCGGAGAGATAGCGGGACTCTCCTACGAGCAGTACTTC. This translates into CASSGEIAGLSYEQYF.

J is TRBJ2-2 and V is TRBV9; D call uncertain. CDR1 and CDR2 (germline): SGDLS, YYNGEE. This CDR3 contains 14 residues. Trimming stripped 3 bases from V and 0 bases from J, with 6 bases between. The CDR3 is CASSGQANTGELFF. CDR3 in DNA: TGTGCCAGCAGCGGGCAGGCGAACACCGGGGAGCTGTTTTTT.

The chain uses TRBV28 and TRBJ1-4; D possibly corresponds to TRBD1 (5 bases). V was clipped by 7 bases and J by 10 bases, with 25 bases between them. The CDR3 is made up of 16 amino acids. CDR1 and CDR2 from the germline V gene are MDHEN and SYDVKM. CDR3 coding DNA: TGTGCCAGCAATAATGAAATTGGACACGATGAAGGAAAACTGTTTTTT. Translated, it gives CASNNEIGHDEGKLFF. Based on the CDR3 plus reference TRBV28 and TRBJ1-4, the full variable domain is DVKVTQSSRYLVKRTGEKVFLECVQDMDHENMFWYRQDPGLGLRLIYFSYDVKMKEKGDIPEGYSVSREKKERFSLILESASTNQTSMYLCASNNEIGHDEGKLFFGSGTQLSVL.

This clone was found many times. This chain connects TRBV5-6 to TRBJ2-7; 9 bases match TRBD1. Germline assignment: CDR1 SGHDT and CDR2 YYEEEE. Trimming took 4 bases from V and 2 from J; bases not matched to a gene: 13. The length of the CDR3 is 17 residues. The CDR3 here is CASSGRTGVLRPYEQYF. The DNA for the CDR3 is TGTGCCAGCAGCGGGCGGACAGGGGTCCTGCGGCCCTACGAGCAGTACTTC.

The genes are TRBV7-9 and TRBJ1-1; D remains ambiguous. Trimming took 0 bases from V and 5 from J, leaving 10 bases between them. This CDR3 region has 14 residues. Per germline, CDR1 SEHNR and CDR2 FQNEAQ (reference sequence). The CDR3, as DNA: TGTGCCAGCAGCTTAGCTGTGAGGTTTACTGAAGCTTTCTTT. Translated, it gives CASSLAVRFTEAFF.

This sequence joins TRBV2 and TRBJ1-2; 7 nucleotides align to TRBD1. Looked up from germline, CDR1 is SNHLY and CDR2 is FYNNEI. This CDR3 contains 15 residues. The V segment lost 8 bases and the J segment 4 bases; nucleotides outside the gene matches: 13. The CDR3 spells CASSIGGGGAYGYTF. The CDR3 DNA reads TGTGCCAGCTCCATCGGTGGAGGGGGCGCCTATGGCTACACCTTC. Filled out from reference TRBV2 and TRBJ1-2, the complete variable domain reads EPEVTQTPSHQVTQMGQEVILRCVPISNHLYFYWYRQILGQKVEFLVSFYNNEISEKSEIFDDQFSVERPDGSNFTLKIRSTKLEDSAMYFCASSIGGGGAYGYTFGSGTRLTVV.

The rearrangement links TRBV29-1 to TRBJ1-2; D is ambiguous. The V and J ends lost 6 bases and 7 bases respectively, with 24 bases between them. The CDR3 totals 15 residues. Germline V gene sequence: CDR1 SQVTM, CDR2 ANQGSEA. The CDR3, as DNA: TGCAGCGTCGACCCGGGATGGGGTGGGGTATCTGGCTACACCTTC. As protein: CSVDPGWGGVSGYTF.

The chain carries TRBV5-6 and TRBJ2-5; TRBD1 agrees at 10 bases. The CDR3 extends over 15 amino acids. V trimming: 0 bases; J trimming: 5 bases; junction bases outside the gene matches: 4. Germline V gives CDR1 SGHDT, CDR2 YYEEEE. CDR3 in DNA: TGTGCCAGCAGCTTGGCGGGACAGGGGCGGGAGACCCAGTACTTC. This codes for CASSLAGQGRETQYF.

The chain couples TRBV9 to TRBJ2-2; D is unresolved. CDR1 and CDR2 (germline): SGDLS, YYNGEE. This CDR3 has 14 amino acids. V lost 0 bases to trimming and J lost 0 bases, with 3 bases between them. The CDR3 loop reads CASSVAANTGELFF. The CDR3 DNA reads TGTGCCAGCAGCGTAGCAGCGAACACCGGGGAGCTGTTTTTT. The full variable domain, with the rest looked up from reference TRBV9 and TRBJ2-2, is DSGVTQTPKHLITATGQRVTLRCSPRSGDLSVYWYQQSLDQGLQFLIQYYNGEERAKGNILERFSAQQFPDLHSELNLSSLELGDSALYFCASSVAANTGELFFGEGSRLTVL.